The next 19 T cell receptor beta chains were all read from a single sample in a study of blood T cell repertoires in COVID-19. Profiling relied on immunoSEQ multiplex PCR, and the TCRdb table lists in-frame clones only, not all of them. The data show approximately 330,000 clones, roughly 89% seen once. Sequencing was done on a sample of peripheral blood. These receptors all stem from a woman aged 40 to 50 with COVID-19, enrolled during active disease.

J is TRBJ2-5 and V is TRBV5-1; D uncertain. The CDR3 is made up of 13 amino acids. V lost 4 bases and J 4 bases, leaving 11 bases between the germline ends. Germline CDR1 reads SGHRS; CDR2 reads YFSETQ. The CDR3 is CASSLLLRETQYF. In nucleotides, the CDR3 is TGCGCCAGCAGCCTGTTACTGAGAGAGACCCAGTACTTC.

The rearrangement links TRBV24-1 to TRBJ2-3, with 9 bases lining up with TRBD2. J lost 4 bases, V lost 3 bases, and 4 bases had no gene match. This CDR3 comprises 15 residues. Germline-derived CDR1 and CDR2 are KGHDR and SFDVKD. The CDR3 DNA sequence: TGTGCCACCAGTGATCAAAGCGGGAGGCCAGATACGCAGTATTTT. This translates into CATSDQSGRPDTQYF.

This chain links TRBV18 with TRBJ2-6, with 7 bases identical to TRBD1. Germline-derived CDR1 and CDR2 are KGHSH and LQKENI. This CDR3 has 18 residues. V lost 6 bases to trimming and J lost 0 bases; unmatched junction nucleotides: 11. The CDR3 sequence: CASSPVGTESSGANVLTF. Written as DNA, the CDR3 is TGTGCCAGCTCCCCGGTGGGGACAGAATCCTCTGGGGCCAACGTCCTGACTTTC.

In nucleotides, the CDR3 is TGCGCCAGCAGCCCCGGACTAGCGGGCACAGATACGCAGTATTTT. It yields the protein CASSPGLAGTDTQYF. This sequence joins TRBV5-1 and TRBJ2-3; 10 bases agree with TRBD2. CDR3 length equals 15 residues. With 4 bases clipped from V and 1 base from J, the junction kept 3 bases outside the gene matches. Germline CDR1 SGHRS, CDR2 YFSETQ.

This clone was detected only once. The CDR3 nucleotides are TGCAGTGCTAGTGCGGGTGGCTACACCTTC. Translation: CSASAGGYTF. This chain connects TRBV20-1 to TRBJ1-2; no clear D. Trimming removed 3 bases from V and 7 bases from J, with 6 bases in between. The length of the CDR3 is 10 residues. CDR1 and CDR2 from the germline V gene are DFQATT and SNEGSKA (reference sequence).

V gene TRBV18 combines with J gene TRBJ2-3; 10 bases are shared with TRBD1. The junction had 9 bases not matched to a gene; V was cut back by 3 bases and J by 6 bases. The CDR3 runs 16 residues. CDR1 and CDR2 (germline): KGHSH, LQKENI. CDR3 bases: TGTGCCAGCTCACCGACGACAGGGGGCGTTTTGGATACGCAGTATTTT. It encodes CASSPTTGGVLDTQYF.

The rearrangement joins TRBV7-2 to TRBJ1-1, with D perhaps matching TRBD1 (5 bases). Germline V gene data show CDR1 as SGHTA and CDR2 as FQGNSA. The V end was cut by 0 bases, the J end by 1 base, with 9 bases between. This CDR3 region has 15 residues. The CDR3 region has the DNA TGTGCCAGCAGCTTAGCGCCCCAGGGGAACACTGAAGCTTTCTTT. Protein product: CASSLAPQGNTEAFF. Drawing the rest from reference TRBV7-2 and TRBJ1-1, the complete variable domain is GAGVSQSPSNKVTEKGKDVELRCDPISGHTALYWYRQSLGQGLEFLIYFQGNSAPDKSGLPSDRFSAERTGGSVSTLTIQRTQQEDSAVYLCASSLAPQGNTEAFFGQGTRLTVV.

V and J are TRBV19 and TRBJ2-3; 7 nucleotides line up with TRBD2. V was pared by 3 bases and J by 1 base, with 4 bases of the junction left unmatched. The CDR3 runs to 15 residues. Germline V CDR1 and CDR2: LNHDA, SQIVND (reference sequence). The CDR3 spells CASSIGLVGTDTQYF. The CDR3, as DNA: TGTGCCAGTAGTATTGGACTAGTAGGCACAGATACGCAGTATTTT.

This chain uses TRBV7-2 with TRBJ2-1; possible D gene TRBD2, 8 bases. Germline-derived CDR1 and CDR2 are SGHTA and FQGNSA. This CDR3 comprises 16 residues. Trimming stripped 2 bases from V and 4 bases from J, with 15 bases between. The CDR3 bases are TGTGCCAGCAGCTTATCGGGAGGGGGCCCTTACAATGAGCAGTTCTTC. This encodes CASSLSGGGPYNEQFF. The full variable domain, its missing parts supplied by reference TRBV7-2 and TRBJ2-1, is GAGVSQSPSNKVTEKGKDVELRCDPISGHTALYWYRQSLGQGLEFLIYFQGNSAPDKSGLPSDRFSAERTGGSVSTLTIQRTQQEDSAVYLCASSLSGGGPYNEQFFGPGTRLTVL.

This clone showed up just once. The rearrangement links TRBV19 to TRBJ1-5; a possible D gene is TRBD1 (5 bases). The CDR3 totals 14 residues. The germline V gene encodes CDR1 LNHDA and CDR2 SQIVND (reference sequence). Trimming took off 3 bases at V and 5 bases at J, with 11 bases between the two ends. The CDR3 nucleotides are TGTGCCAGTAGTATTGGCAGGGCCCATCAGCCCCAGCATTTT. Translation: CASSIGRAHQPQHF.

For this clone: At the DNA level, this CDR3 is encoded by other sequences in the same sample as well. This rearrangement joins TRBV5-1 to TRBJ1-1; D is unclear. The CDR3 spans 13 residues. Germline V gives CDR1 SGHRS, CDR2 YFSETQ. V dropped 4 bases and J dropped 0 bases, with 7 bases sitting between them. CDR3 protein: CASSREMNTEAFF. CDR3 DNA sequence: TGCGCCAGCAGCCGGGAAATGAACACTGAAGCTTTCTTT.

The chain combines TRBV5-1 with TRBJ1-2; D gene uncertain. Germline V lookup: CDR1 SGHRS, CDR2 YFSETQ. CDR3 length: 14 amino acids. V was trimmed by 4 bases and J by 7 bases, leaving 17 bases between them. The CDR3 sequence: CASSHGQAGGGYTF. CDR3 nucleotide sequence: TGCGCCAGCAGCCATGGGCAGGCGGGAGGTGGCTACACCTTC.

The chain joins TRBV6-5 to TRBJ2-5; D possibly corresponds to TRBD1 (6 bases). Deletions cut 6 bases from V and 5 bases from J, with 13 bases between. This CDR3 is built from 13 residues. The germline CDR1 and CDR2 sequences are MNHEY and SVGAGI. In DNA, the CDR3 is TGTGCCAGCAGCCGTAGGGGGTCGGAGACCCAGTACTTC. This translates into CASSRRGSETQYF.

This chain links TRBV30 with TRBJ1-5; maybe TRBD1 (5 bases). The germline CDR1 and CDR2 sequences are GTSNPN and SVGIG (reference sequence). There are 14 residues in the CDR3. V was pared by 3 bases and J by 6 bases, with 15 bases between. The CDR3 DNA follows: TGTGCCTGGAGCGCAACGGGGGGAGGTCAGCCCCAGCATTTT. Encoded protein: CAWSATGGGQPQHF.

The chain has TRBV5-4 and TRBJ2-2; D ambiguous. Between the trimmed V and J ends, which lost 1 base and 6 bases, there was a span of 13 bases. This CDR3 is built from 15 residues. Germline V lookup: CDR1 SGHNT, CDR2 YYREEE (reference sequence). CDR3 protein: CASSLSWAGAGELFF. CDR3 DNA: TGTGCCAGCAGCTTGTCTTGGGCAGGCGCCGGGGAGCTGTTTTTT.

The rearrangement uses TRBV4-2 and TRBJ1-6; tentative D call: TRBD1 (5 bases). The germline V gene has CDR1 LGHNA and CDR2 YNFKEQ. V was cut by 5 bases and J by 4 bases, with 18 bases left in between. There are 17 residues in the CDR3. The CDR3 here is CASSGQGTDFYNSPLHF. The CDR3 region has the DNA TGTGCCAGCAGCGGGCAGGGCACCGACTTTTATAATTCACCCCTCCACTTT.

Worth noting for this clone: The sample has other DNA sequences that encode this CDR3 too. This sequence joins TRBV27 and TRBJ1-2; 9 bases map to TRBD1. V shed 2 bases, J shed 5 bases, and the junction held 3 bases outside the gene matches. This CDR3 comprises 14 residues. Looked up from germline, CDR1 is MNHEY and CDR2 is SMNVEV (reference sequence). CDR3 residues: CASSLADRGYGYTF. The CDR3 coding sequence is TGTGCCAGCAGTTTAGCCGACAGGGGGTATGGCTACACCTTC.

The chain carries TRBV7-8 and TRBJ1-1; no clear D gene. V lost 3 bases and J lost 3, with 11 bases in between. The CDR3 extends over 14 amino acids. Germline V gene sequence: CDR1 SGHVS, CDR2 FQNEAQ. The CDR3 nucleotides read TGTGCCAGCAGCTTGAGTTCCGTGGACACTGAAGCTTTCTTT. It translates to CASSLSSVDTEAFF.

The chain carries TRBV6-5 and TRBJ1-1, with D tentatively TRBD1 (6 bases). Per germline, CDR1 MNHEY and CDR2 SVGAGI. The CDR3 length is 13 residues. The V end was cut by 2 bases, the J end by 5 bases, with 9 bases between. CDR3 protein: CASSYPGTTEAFF. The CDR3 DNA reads TGTGCCAGCAGTTACCCCGGGACAACTGAAGCTTTCTTT.